This T cell receptor (beta chain) originates from a study of cytomegalovirus exposure and HLA in healthy donors. Points from the study as a whole: Specificity for CMV antigens was confirmed in vitro for a few of the CMV-associated chains. Rarity held for most TCR sequences, but there were some public TCRs that occurred in many donors. First-cohort TCR clusters were later found to tend to co-occur in the roughly 130 validation repertoires. Overall, around 160 TCR beta chains were annotated as cytomegalovirus-associated.

This clone was seen more than once but under ten times. The target antigen is unknown. Clones were sequenced by immunoSEQ multiplex PCR, and TCRdb holds only the in-frame ones, with some missing. The top ten clones hold about 1.8% of a sample with more than 80,000 clones, about 87% of them seen once. The CDR3 contains 13 residues. Germline CDR1 is SGHAT and CDR2 is FQNNGV. Trimming pared 2 bases from V and 8 bases from J, leaving 12 bases between. The sample was PBMCs. V and J are TRBV11-2 and TRBJ1-2; D is undetermined. The sequence derives from a woman aged 18 to 35 in good health and CMV-seropositive. The CDR3 here is CASSLPPAGGYTF. The DNA of the CDR3 is TGTGCCAGCAGCTTACCCCCCGCGGGGGGCTACACCTTC.